The 17 T cell receptor beta chains listed next were all sequenced from one sample in a study of T-cell reconstitution after alpha-beta-depleted transplantation in children. During its preparation, the TCRbeta library received unique molecular identifiers. TCRdb independently ran MiXCR on the PCR reads; one entry per CDR3 protein. The sample lists 700,000 to 850,000 distinct CDR3 sequences, 16% seen once, with about 4.6% in the top ten. Here the sequenced sample was PBMCs, mostly from graft donor cells, taken 360 days after TCRalphabeta/CD19-depleted stem cell transplant. Receptors originate from a male patient aged 10 to 17 who had a stem cell transplant for acute lymphoblastic leukemia, so the T cells may come from the graft donor.

The rearrangement links TRBV5-1 to TRBJ2-7; TRBD1 or TRBD2 may be the D gene (5 bases each). Trimming cost V 1 base and J 3 bases, with 11 bases left between them. Germline CDR1 and CDR2: SGHRS and YFSETQ. The CDR3 has 14 amino acids. CDR3 sequence reads: CASSLRSGLYEQYF. As DNA, the CDR3 is TGCGCCAGCAGCTTGAGATCGGGGCTCTACGAGCAGTACTTC. The variable domain in full, completed from reference TRBV5-1 and TRBJ2-7, reads KAGVTQTPRYLIKTRGQQVTLSCSPISGHRSVSWYQQTPGQGLQFLFEYFSETQRNKGNFPGRFSGRQFSNSRSEMNVSTLELGDSALYLCASSLRSGLYEQYFGPGTRLTVT.

This clonotype was picked up many times. This rearrangement joins TRBV13 to TRBJ2-1; TRBD2 might be the D (5 bases). Trimming removed 5 bases from V and 9 bases from J, with 26 bases in between. This CDR3 has 17 amino acids. CDR1 and CDR2 from the germline V gene are PRHDT and FYEKMQ (reference sequence). CDR3 sequence (DNA): TGTGCCAGCAGCCCCGAGGGCTATCGAGCGGTTGGGGTTGAGCAGTTCTTC. This codes for CASSPEGYRAVGVEQFF.

This chain connects TRBV9 to TRBJ2-2; D may be TRBD1 or TRBD2 (5 bases each). Germline V lookup: CDR1 SGDLS, CDR2 YYNGEE. This CDR3 is 16 amino acids long. Trimming took 7 bases from V and 3 from J, leaving 19 bases between them. The CDR3 spells CASPAGRDVDTGELFF. As DNA, the CDR3 is TGTGCCAGCCCTGCGGGTAGGGACGTGGACACCGGGGAGCTGTTTTTT.

In its sample, this clonotype was seen a few times. The CDR3 region is CASSELAFRGSPYNEQFF. The CDR3 DNA follows: TGTGCCAGCAGTGAACTTGCTTTCAGGGGAAGCCCCTACAATGAGCAGTTCTTC. J is TRBJ2-1 and V is TRBV25-1; TRBD1 is a possible D gene (6 bases). The CDR3 sequence is 18 residues long. CDR1 MGHDK and CDR2 SYGVNS come from the germline V gene. V was pared by 2 bases and J by 2 bases, with 19 bases between.

The chain couples TRBV2 to TRBJ2-5; maybe TRBD1 (6 bases). The CDR3 runs to 14 residues. Deletions cut 6 bases from V and 2 bases from J, with 13 bases between. The germline CDR1 and CDR2 sequences are SNHLY and FYNNEI. CDR3 bases: TGTGCCAGCAGGACCTTGAGGGGGCAAGAGACCCAGTACTTC. Protein: CASRTLRGQETQYF. The full variable domain, in which reference TRBV2 and TRBJ2-5 provide the parts outside the CDR3, is EPEVTQTPSHQVTQMGQEVILRCVPISNHLYFYWYRQILGQKVEFLVSFYNNEISEKSEIFDDQFSVERPDGSNFTLKIRSTKLEDSAMYFCASRTLRGQETQYFGPGTRLLVL.

This clonotype was detected ten times or more. The V call is TRBV10-2, the J call TRBJ2-7; TRBD2 matches 7 bases. This CDR3 comprises 14 residues. Germline V gene data show CDR1 as WSHSY and CDR2 as SAAADI. Germline trimming cut 3 bases from V and 4 bases from J; bases unmatched to any gene: 6. The CDR3 DNA is TGCGCCAGCAGTGATCCTAGCGGACGGTACGAGCAGTACTTC. This sequence encodes CASSDPSGRYEQYF.

This clonotype showed up just a few times. CDR3 sequence reads: CSARDREEYYTPEQYF. CDR3 sequence (DNA): TGCAGTGCTAGAGATCGGGAGGAATATTACACCCCCGAGCAGTACTTC. This chain connects TRBV20-1 to TRBJ2-7; 7 bases map to TRBD2. V dropped 0 bases and J dropped 6; count of bases not matched to a gene: 14. CDR1 is DFQATT, CDR2 SNEGSKA, per germline (reference sequence). The CDR3 is 16 residues long.

The chain carries TRBV12-3 or TRBV12-4 and TRBJ2-7; D ambiguous. The CDR3 loop spans 13 amino acids. V was shortened by 6 bases and J by 2 bases, with 11 bases between the two germline ends. CDR3 DNA sequence: TGTGCCAGCAGCCCAACCTTTACCTACGAGCAGTACTTC. Encoded protein: CASSPTFTYEQYF.

V usage is TRBV2 and J usage is TRBJ2-3, with 15 positions matching TRBD2. V lost 1 base and J lost 2; bases outside the gene matches: 19. Germline CDR1 is SNHLY and CDR2 is FYNNEI. The length of the CDR3 is 23 residues. The CDR3 region is CASSEEEKGTSGRTGPNTDTQYF. DNA for the CDR3: TGTGCCAGCAGTGAAGAAGAGAAGGGGACTAGCGGGAGGACAGGGCCAAACACAGATACGCAGTATTTT.

This clonotype was seen at least ten times. As DNA, the CDR3 is TGCAGCGTTGAAGGCAAAGGGCTAGCGGGAGGACGTGAGCAGTTCTTC. It translates to CSVEGKGLAGGREQFF. This chain connects TRBV29-1 to TRBJ2-1, with TRBD2 matching over 11 bases. V trimming: 1 base; J trimming: 9 bases; junction bases outside the gene matches: 11. Germline V gene sequence: CDR1 SQVTM, CDR2 ANQGSEA. CDR3 size: 16 residues.

The chain is built from TRBV12-3 or TRBV12-4 and TRBJ2-7, with 10 bases lining up with TRBD1. The CDR3 loop spans 15 amino acids. J was trimmed by 6 bases and V by 1 base; bases with no gene match: 6. This CDR3 is CASSLVGTGAREQYF. The DNA of the CDR3 is TGTGCCAGCAGTTTAGTAGGGACAGGGGCTCGCGAGCAGTACTTC.

In this sample, this clonotype turned up many times. V usage is TRBV7-2 and J usage is TRBJ2-3; D is perhaps TRBD2 (6 bases). Per the germline V gene, CDR1 is SGHTA and CDR2 is FQGNSA. CDR3 length: 17 amino acids. V was cut by 1 base and J by 7 bases, with 21 bases left in between. CDR3 sequence reads: CASSLVLASLLANTQYF. The DNA of the CDR3 is TGTGCCAGCAGCTTAGTGCTAGCGTCCCTCCTCGCTAATACGCAGTATTTT.

In this sample, this clonotype turned up many times. The V gene is TRBV5-1, the J gene TRBJ2-7, with 7 bases that match TRBD2. V shed 5 bases and J 3 bases; nucleotides not matched to a gene: 5. There are 13 residues in the CDR3. CDR1 is SGHRS and CDR2 is YFSETQ in the germline V gene. The CDR3 spells CASRTSPNYEQYF. The DNA of the CDR3 is TGCGCCAGCAGGACTAGCCCCAACTACGAGCAGTACTTC.

This clonotype was picked up a small number of times. The CDR3 is CASKVPGQGNSPLHF. The CDR3 region has the DNA TGTGCCAGCAAAGTTCCGGGACAGGGTAATTCACCCCTCCACTTT. The chain combines TRBV27 with TRBJ1-6, with 9 bases fitting TRBD1. CDR3 length equals 15 residues. Germline V gene sequence: CDR1 MNHEY, CDR2 SMNVEV (reference sequence). Trimming at V came to 7 bases and at J to 6 bases, leaving 7 bases not matched to a gene.

CDR3 residues: CASSVGFKWGQLNTGELFF. CDR3 DNA: TGTGCCAGCAGTGTAGGCTTCAAATGGGGGCAGTTGAACACCGGGGAGCTGTTTTTT. The rearrangement links TRBV12-3 or TRBV12-4 to TRBJ2-2, with TRBD1 as a possible D gene (6 bases). The CDR3 loop spans 19 amino acids. Trimming stripped 5 bases from V and 1 base from J, with 23 bases between.

The chain couples TRBV10-2 to TRBJ2-1; 8 bases align to TRBD2. Looked up from germline, CDR1 is WSHSY and CDR2 is SAAADI. CDR3 length: 13 amino acids. V lost 6 bases to trimming and J lost 9 bases; unmatched junction nucleotides: 7. CDR3 nucleotide sequence: TGCGCCAGCAGGCTGACTAGCGCAAGTGAGCAGTTCTTC. Translation gives CASRLTSASEQFF.

Only a few counts were recorded for this clonotype. The V gene is TRBV7-2, the J gene TRBJ1-4, with D maybe TRBD1 (6 bases). The CDR3 extends over 16 amino acids. Germline V gene sequence: CDR1 SGHTA, CDR2 FQGNSA. V lost 5 bases and J 8 bases, leaving 21 bases between the germline ends. The CDR3 loop is CASSRRRDIKGEKLFF. The CDR3 DNA reads TGTGCCAGCAGCCGGAGAAGGGACATTAAAGGGGAAAAACTGTTTTTT.